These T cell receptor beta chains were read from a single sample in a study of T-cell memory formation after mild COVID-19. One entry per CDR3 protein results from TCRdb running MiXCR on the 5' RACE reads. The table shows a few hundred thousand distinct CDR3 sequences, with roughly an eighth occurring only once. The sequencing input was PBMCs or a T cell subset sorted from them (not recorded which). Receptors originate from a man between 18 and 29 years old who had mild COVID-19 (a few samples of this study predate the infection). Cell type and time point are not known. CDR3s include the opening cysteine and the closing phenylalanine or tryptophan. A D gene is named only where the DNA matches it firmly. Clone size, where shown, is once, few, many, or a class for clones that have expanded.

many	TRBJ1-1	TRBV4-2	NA	TGTGCCAGCAGCCACGTGGGGCGCACTGAAGCTTTCTTT	CASSHVGRTEAFF
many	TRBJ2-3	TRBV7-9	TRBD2	TGTGCCAGCAGCTACCGGACTAGCGGCACAGATACGCAGTATTTT	CASSYRTSGTDTQYF
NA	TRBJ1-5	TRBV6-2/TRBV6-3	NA	TGTGCCACCGGACCCCGGGGGGTCGTAAAACAGCCCCAGCATTTT	CATGPRGVVKQPQHF
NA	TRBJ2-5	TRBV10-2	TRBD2	TGCGCCAGCAGTGAGTCCCTAGCGGGGGTACCACAAGAGACCCAGTACTTC	CASSESLAGVPQETQYF
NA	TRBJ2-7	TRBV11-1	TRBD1	TGTGCCAGCAGCCCGTGGACAGGGGGGTATTACGAGCAGTACTTC	CASSPWTGGYYEQYF
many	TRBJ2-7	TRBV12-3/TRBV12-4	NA	TGTGCCAGCAGTTTAGCGGGAGCGGCGGGCGAGCAGTACTTC	CASSLAGAAGEQYF
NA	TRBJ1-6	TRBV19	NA	TGTGCCGAGACACAATCACCCCTCCACTTT	CAETQSPLHF
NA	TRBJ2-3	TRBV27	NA	TGTGCCAGCAGTCAAAGCTTGATTACGCAGTATTTT	CASSQSLITQYF
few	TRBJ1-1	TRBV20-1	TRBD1	TGCAGTGCCCGGACAGGGGGCGATGAAGCTTTCTTT	CSARTGGDEAFF
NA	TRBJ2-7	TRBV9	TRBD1	TGTGCCAGCAGCGTAACAGGGGCTATTGGAAACGAGCAGTACTTC	CASSVTGAIGNEQYF
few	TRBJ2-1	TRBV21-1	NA	TGTGCCGGCCGACAGGGAAGGGATGAGCAGTTCTTC	CAGRQGRDEQFF
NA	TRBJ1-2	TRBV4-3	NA	TGCGCCAGCAGCCCGCGACAGCAGAGAGGCTATGGCTACACCTTC	CASSPRQQRGYGYTF
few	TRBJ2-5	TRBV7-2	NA	TGTGCCAGCAGCTTGGAGGGCGACCAAGAGACCCAGTACTTC	CASSLEGDQETQYF
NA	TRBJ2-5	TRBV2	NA	TGTGCCAGCAGTGAGAGAGACCAAGAGACCCAGTACTTC	CASSERDQETQYF
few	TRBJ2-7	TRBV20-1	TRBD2	TGCAGTGCTAGAGATCCGGGGGGGATTAACGAGCAGTACTTC	CSARDPGGINEQYF
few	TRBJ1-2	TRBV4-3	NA	TGCGCCAGCAGCCAAGATCTAAGCTATGGCTACACCTTC	CASSQDLSYGYTF
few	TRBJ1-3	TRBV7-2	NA	TGTGCCAGCAGCACCCGGGGCTCTGGAAACACCATATATTTT	CASSTRGSGNTIYF
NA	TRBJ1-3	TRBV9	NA	TGTGCCAGCAGCGTCCCAAACCAGGGGCCAGGAAACACCATATATTTT	CASSVPNQGPGNTIYF
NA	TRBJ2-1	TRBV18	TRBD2	TGTGCCAGCACCTCGGGGGCTAGCGGGAAACCCTACAATGAGCAGTTCTTC	CASTSGASGKPYNEQFF
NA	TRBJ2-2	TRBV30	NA	TGTGCCTGGGTTCCCCGGGGGAACACCGGGGAGCTGTTTTTT	CAWVPRGNTGELFF
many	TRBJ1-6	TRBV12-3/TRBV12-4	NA	TGTGCCAGCAGTCCACAGGGTTCCTCGCTTTCACCCCTCCACTTT	CASSPQGSSLSPLHF
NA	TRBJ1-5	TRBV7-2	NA	TGTGCCAGCAGCTTTGGGGAGTTCCAGCCCCAGCATTTT	CASSFGEFQPQHF
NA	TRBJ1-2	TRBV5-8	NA	TGTGCCAGCAGCTCTCCGGACCCCCGCTATGGCTACACCTTC	CASSSPDPRYGYTF
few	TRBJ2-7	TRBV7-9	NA	TGTGCCAGCAGCTCGAATAGGGGACCGGGACCAGGCCACGAGCAGTACTTC	CASSSNRGPGPGHEQYF
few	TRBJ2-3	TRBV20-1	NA	TGCAGTGAGAACCGAGCCGGAGATACGCAGTATTTT	CSENRAGDTQYF
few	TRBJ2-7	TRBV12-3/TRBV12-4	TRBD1	TGTGCCAGCAGCCCCGGGGACAGGGCCTACGAGCAGTACTTC	CASSPGDRAYEQYF
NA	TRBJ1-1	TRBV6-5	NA	TGTGCCAGCAGTTTCATTGGGAACGCTGAAGCTTTCTTT	CASSFIGNAEAFF
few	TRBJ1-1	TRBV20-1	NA	TGCAGTGCTAGAGATCAGGGCAGAGAAGCTTTCTTT	CSARDQGREAFF
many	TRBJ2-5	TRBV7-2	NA	TGTGCCAGCAGCTTAGGTGGGGGGCCCCAAGAGACCCAGTACTTC	CASSLGGGPQETQYF
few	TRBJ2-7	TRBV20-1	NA	TGCAGTGCTAGAATCGGCGGGGCCGCCTACGAGCAGTACTTC	CSARIGGAAYEQYF
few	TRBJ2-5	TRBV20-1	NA	TGCAGTGCTAGACCGGGTGGAGAGACCCAGTACTTC	CSARPGGETQYF
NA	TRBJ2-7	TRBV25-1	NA	TGTGCCAGCAGTACAACAGGGACCGACGAGCAGTACTTC	CASSTTGTDEQYF
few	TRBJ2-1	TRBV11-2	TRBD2	TGTGCCAGCAGCTTCCATAGCGGGGGATATTACAATGAGCAGTTCTTC	CASSFHSGGYYNEQFF
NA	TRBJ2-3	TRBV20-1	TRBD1	TGCAGTGCCAACCGGGACAGGGATTTCTCATTCACAGATACGCAGTATTTT	CSANRDRDFSFTDTQYF
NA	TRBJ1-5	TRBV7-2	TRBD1	TGTGCCAGCAGCTTACAAAAGGACAGGGGCCTCCCCCAGCATTTT	CASSLQKDRGLPQHF
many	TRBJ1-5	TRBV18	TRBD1	TGTGCCAGCCAAGGACAGGCAAATCAGCCCCAGCATTTT	CASQGQANQPQHF
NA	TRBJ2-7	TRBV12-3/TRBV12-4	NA	TGTGCCAGCAGTATAGCGGGACAGGACTACGAGCAGTACTTC	CASSIAGQDYEQYF
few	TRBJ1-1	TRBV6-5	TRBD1	TGTGCCAGCAGTTACCGGACAGGGGCTGAGTCTTTCTTT	CASSYRTGAESFF
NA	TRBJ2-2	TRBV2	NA	TGTGCCAGCAGTGAGCGGGGACAGCTCGCGAACACCGGGGAGCTGTTTTTT	CASSERGQLANTGELFF
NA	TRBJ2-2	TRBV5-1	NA	TGCGCCAGCGCCTGGAGGCGGAACACCGGGGAGCTGTTTTTT	CASAWRRNTGELFF
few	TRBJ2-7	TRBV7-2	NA	TGTGCCAGCAGCCCCGTGCCATCTTTCTCCTACGAGCAGTACTTC	CASSPVPSFSYEQYF
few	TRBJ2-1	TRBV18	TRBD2	TGTGCCAGCTCAAGGGCGGGGGGGACCTACAATGAGCAGTTCTTC	CASSRAGGTYNEQFF
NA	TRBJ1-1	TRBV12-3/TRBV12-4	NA	TGTGCCAGCAGTTTAGATCGGGGAAAGGGTGACACTGAAGCTTTCTTT	CASSLDRGKGDTEAFF
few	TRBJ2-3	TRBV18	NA	TGTGCCAGCTCACCACGGACAGCTAACACAGATACGCAGTATTTT	CASSPRTANTDTQYF
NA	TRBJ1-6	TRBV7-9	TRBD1	TGTGCCAGCGAAGACAGGGAGAGCTCCTATAATTCACCCCTCCACTTT	CASEDRESSYNSPLHF
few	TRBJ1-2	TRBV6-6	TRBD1	TGTGCCAGCAGTTCTATATTACAGGGGGGCTATGGCTACACCTTC	CASSSILQGGYGYTF
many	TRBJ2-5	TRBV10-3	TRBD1	TGTGCCATCAGGCCTGGGACAGGGGCAGAGACCCAGTACTTC	CAIRPGTGAETQYF
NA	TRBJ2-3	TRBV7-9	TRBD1	TGTGCCAGCAGCTTAGCAAGGGGGCTCTCAGATACGCAGTATTTT	CASSLARGLSDTQYF
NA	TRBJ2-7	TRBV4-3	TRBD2	TGCGCCAGCAGCCAACTCCTAGCGGGGGGCATGGGCGAGCAGTACTTC	CASSQLLAGGMGEQYF
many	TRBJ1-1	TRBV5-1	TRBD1	TGCGCCAGCAGCACCCAACAGGGGAGCGGTGAAGCTTTCTTT	CASSTQQGSGEAFF